This TCR beta chain comes out of a study of CD8+ T cells in alopecia areata. Study-wide context: Treated patients were scored for severity by percent of scalp affected.

Germline V CDR1 and CDR2: SQVTM, ANQGSEA. V was clipped by 6 bases and J by 6 bases; unmatched bases: 7. There are 14 residues in the CDR3. The treatment denotes: oral pan-JAK inhibitor, 5-10 mg twice daily. Peripheral blood and lesional scalp punch biopsies came from alopecia areata patients. It was cDNA, reverse transcribed from extracted RNA, that served as the sequencing template. The method was immunoSEQ multiplex PCR; TCRdb's version includes in-frame clones alone and lacks a portion of them. This sample has 200,000 to 250,000 clones, with roughly two fifths found just once. J is TRBJ2-1 and V is TRBV29-1; 11 bases are shared with TRBD2. The specimen was CD4+ T cells sorted from blood, collected between weeks 30 and 35, from a patient treated with tofacitinib. This TCR derives from a human donor with alopecia areata. CDR3 protein: CSVLLAGASNEQFF. Here the CDR3 DNA reads TGCAGCGTATTACTAGCGGGGGCCTCCAATGAGCAGTTCTTC.